These T cell receptor beta chains were read from a single sample in a study of identical twins. TCRdb redid the calling of the 5' RACE reads with MiXCR, one entry per CDR3 protein. The sample lists about 520,000 distinct CDR3 sequences, 22% occurring once. Another study also made use of these data, one on T cells expressing NK-cell markers.

Sequenced input: CD4+ T cells sorted from blood. These receptors came from a woman aged 18-29 years in good health. The CDR3 runs from the conserved cysteine through the conserved F or W. The D gene is left open where the match is weak. Clone size is shown for a subset of rows, as once, few, many or a class of expanded clone.

abundance	d_gene	v_gene	j_gene	CDR3nt	CDR3aa
NA	TRBD2	TRBV11-2	TRBJ2-1	TGTGCCAGCAGCTTAAGGACTAGCGGGAGATCCGGCTCCTACAATGAGCAGTTCTTC	CASSLRTSGRSGSYNEQFF
NA	NA	TRBV20-1	TRBJ2-7	TGCAGTGCTAGAGTAGGGTCCATCTACGAGCAGTACTTC	CSARVGSIYEQYF
few	TRBD2	TRBV6-5	TRBJ2-1	TGTGCCAGCAGTTACTCCTCTGGGAGGGTAGGTTACAATGAGCAGTTCTTC	CASSYSSGRVGYNEQFF
NA	NA	TRBV18	TRBJ2-3	TGTGCCAGCTCACAGGCCGGAGATACGCAGTATTTT	CASSQAGDTQYF
NA	NA	TRBV7-7	TRBJ1-1	TGTGCCAGCAGCTTAGAGATGGGCACTGAAGCTTTCTTT	CASSLEMGTEAFF
NA	NA	TRBV15	TRBJ1-5	TGTGCCACCAGCAGAGATTCGGCTCAGCCCCAGCATTTT	CATSRDSAQPQHF
few	NA	TRBV20-1	TRBJ1-4	TGCAGTGCTAGGGGAAGCCAGAACGAAAAACTGTTTTTT	CSARGSQNEKLFF
few	TRBD2	TRBV20-1	TRBJ2-2	TGCAGTGCTTCCGGGACTACCAATACCGGGGAGCTGTTTTTT	CSASGTTNTGELFF
few	NA	TRBV2	TRBJ2-7	TGTGCCAGCGGGGGACAAGGATACGAGCAGTACTTC	CASGGQGYEQYF
NA	TRBD1	TRBV28	TRBJ1-5	TGTGCCAGCACCCATAGGGACAGGGTTTTTCAGCCCCAGCATTTT	CASTHRDRVFQPQHF
few	TRBD1	TRBV9	TRBJ2-1	TGTGCCAGCAGCGCGTGGACAGGGACATTGCAGTTCTTC	CASSAWTGTLQFF
NA	NA	TRBV2	TRBJ2-1	TGTGCCAGCAGTGAAGAGTTACGGGGTAATGAGCAGTTCTTC	CASSEELRGNEQFF
few	NA	TRBV25-1	TRBJ2-1	TGTGCCAGCACTCCTTGGGTCGGCAATGAGCAGTTCTTC	CASTPWVGNEQFF
NA	NA	TRBV5-1	TRBJ2-7	TGCGCCAGCAGCTTGCCTGAAACAAAGGCCAAGTCCTACGAGCAGTACTTC	CASSLPETKAKSYEQYF
NA	NA	TRBV20-1	TRBJ1-3	TGCAGTGCTCGTCCGGCAGGGAGTGGAAACACCATATATTTT	CSARPAGSGNTIYF
NA	NA	TRBV12-3/TRBV12-4	TRBJ1-1	TGTGCCAGCAGTCGCCCTACAGGGCCGAACACTGAAGCTTTCTTT	CASSRPTGPNTEAFF
few	NA	TRBV2	TRBJ1-5	TGTGCCAGCTCCTGGAGGGAGGAACAGCCCCAGCATTTT	CASSWREEQPQHF
few	TRBD1	TRBV25-1	TRBJ1-1	TGTGCCAGCAGTGAATGGGGGACAGGGGGTAGGAACACTGAAGCTTTCTTT	CASSEWGTGGRNTEAFF
NA	NA	TRBV20-1	TRBJ2-3	TGCAGTGCTAGAGCCCCCAGCACAGATACGCAGTATTTT	CSARAPSTDTQYF
few	TRBD1	TRBV10-3	TRBJ2-7	TGTGCCATCAGTGAGTCGACTCTGGCAGGGGGCGGCGAGCAGTACTTC	CAISESTLAGGGEQYF
few	NA	TRBV12-3/TRBV12-4	TRBJ1-5	TGTGCCAGCAGACTCGAGGGAGGTCAGCCCCAGCATTTT	CASRLEGGQPQHF
few	TRBD1	TRBV20-1	TRBJ1-1	TGCAGTGCCCTCCGACAGGGCGTCGGGGCTTTCTTT	CSALRQGVGAFF
many	TRBD2	TRBV6-2/TRBV6-3	TRBJ2-1	TGTGCCAGCACCCCCCGGACTAGCGGGAGTTCAGATGAGCAGTTCTTC	CASTPRTSGSSDEQFF
few	NA	TRBV5-5	TRBJ1-6	TGTGCCAGCAGCTTAGGGGTTTCACCCCTCCACTTT	CASSLGVSPLHF
few	TRBD2	TRBV3-1	TRBJ2-7	TGTGCCAGCAGCCGAAGTGGGGGGGAGACCTACGAGCAGTACTTC	CASSRSGGETYEQYF
few	NA	TRBV12-3/TRBV12-4	TRBJ1-1	TGTGCCAGCAGCAAACAGAGAAACACTGAAGCTTTCTTT	CASSKQRNTEAFF
few	NA	TRBV29-1	TRBJ2-7	TGCAGCGCTAGGGACGGCCTCTACGAGCAGTACTTC	CSARDGLYEQYF
once	NA	TRBV7-2	TRBJ2-7	TGTGCCAGCAGCCCCTTCCTGGCGGGGGCGGGCTACGAGCAGTACTTC	CASSPFLAGAGYEQYF
NA	NA	TRBV20-1	TRBJ2-1	TGCAGTGCTAGCGGGAGAGGGTACAATGAGCAGTTCTTC	CSASGRGYNEQFF
NA	TRBD2	TRBV11-2	TRBJ2-3	TGTGCCAGCAGCTTAGGGGGGACTAATACGCAGTATTTT	CASSLGGTNTQYF
few	NA	TRBV9	TRBJ2-1	TGTGCCAGCAGCGCGGACTGGGACAATGAGCAGTTCTTC	CASSADWDNEQFF
NA	NA	TRBV9	TRBJ2-5	TGTGCCAGCAGCGTAGGACGAGGCGAAGAGACCCAGTACTTC	CASSVGRGEETQYF
NA	NA	TRBV10-3	TRBJ2-1	TGTGCCATCAGTGACCGAGGGTGGGGGGAGCAGTTCTTC	CAISDRGWGEQFF
few	NA	TRBV5-1	TRBJ2-7	TGCGCCAGCAGCCCAGCCGGGACGTACTCCTACGAGCAGTACTTC	CASSPAGTYSYEQYF
NA	TRBD2	TRBV27	TRBJ2-1	TGTGCCAGCAGTTTTAGGTCTGCCCCTAGCGGGGTCAATGAGCAGTTCTTC	CASSFRSAPSGVNEQFF
NA	NA	TRBV2	TRBJ2-1	TGTGCCAGCATCACTGAAGGGGTCAGGGGGTTCTTC	CASITEGVRGFF
few	TRBD1	TRBV5-1	TRBJ1-2	TGCGCCAGCAGCTTAACAGGGGACACTGGCTACACCTTC	CASSLTGDTGYTF
NA	TRBD1	TRBV5-6	TRBJ2-7	TGTGCCAGCAGCTGGTGGACAGGGGGCCCCTACGAGCAGTACTTC	CASSWWTGGPYEQYF
NA	TRBD2	TRBV20-1	TRBJ2-7	TGCAGTGGGGTACTAGCGGGACTCGACGAGCAGTACTTC	CSGVLAGLDEQYF
few	TRBD1	TRBV5-1	TRBJ1-2	TGCGCCAGCAGCTCCTCAGGGGGCGAAGGCTACACCTTC	CASSSSGGEGYTF
NA	NA	TRBV19	TRBJ1-1	TGTGCCAGTAGTATATTGGGCATGAACACTGAAGCTTTCTTT	CASSILGMNTEAFF
NA	TRBD1	TRBV20-1	TRBJ1-1	TGCAGTGCGGGGAAACAGGGGAGCACTGAAGCTTTCTTT	CSAGKQGSTEAFF
few	NA	TRBV10-3	TRBJ1-1	TGTGCCATCATTGAGGCACCGAACACTGAAGCTTTCTTT	CAIIEAPNTEAFF
NA	NA	TRBV10-3	TRBJ2-1	TGTGCCATCAGTGAGTCAGACTCCTACAATGAGCAGTTCTTC	CAISESDSYNEQFF
NA	NA	TRBV11-2	TRBJ2-1	TGTGCCAGCAGCCGTAACACCGAGCGGAGAAGAGGCCGGGCGGACAATGAGCAGTTCTTC	CASSRNTERRRGRADNEQFF
few	TRBD2	TRBV5-4	TRBJ2-7	TGTGCCAGCAGCTCGGTTAGGACTAGCGATTCCTACGAGCAGTACTTC	CASSSVRTSDSYEQYF
few	NA	TRBV9	TRBJ2-7	TGTGCCAGCAGCGTAGCTTTTACGGTACACGAGCAGTACTTC	CASSVAFTVHEQYF